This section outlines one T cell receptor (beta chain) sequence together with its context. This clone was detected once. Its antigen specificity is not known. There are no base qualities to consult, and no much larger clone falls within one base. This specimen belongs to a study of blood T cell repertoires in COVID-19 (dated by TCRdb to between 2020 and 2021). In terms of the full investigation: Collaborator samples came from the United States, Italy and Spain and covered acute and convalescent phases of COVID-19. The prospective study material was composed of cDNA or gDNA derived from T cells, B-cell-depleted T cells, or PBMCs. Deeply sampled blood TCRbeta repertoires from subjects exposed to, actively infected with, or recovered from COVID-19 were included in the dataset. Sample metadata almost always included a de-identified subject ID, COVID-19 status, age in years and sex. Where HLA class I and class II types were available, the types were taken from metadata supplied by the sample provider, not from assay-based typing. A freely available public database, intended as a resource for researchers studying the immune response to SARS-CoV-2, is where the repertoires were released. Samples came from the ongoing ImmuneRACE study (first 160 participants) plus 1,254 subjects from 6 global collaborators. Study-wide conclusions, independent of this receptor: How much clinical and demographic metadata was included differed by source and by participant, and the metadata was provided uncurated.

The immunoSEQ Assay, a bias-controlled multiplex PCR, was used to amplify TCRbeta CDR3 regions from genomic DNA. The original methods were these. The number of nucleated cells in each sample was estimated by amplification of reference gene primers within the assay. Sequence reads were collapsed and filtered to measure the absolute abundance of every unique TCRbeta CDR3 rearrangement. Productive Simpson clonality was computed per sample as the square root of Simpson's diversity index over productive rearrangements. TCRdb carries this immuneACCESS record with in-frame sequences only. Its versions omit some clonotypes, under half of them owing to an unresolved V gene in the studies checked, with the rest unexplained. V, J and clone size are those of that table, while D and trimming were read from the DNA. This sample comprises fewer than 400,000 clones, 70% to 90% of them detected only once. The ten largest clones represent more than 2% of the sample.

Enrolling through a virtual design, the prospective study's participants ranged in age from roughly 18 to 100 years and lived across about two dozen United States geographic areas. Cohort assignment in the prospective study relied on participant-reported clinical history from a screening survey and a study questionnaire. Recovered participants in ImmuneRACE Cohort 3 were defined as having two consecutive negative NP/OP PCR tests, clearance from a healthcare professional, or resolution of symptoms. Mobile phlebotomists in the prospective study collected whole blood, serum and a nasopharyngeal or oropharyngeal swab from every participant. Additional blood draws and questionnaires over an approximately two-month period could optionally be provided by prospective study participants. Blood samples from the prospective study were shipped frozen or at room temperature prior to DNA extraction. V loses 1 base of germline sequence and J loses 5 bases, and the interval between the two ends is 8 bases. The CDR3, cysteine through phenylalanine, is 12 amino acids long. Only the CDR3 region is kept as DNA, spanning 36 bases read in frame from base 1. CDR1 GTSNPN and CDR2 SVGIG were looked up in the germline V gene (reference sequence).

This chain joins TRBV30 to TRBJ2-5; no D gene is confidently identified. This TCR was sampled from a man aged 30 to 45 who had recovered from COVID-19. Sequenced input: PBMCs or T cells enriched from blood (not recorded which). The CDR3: CAWSGGPETQYF. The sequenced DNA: TGTGCCTGGAGTGGAGGTCCGGAGACCCAGTACTTC.